Listed below are T cell receptor beta chains from one sample, sequenced in a study of T cells in localized non-small cell lung cancer. TCRdb keeps only in-frame clones here, not all; method: immunoSEQ multiplex PCR. The table lists fewer than 3,000 clones, about 32% of them singletons. The sample in question was lung tumor tissue, obtained before any cancer treatment. The origin of the receptors is a woman aged 35 to 70 with stage III lung adenocarcinoma. CDR3s include the opening cysteine and the closing phenylalanine or tryptophan. A D gene is named only where the DNA matches it firmly. Size values are once, few and many counts, or a class for expanded clones, and some rows have none.

v_call: TRBV10-2
j_call: TRBJ2-3
d_call: TRBD2
clone_size: .
cdr3_nt: TGCGCCAGCAGACTAGCGGGCCCAGATACGCAGTATTTT
cdr3_aa: CASRLAGPDTQYF

v_call: TRBV11-3
j_call: TRBJ2-7
d_call: TRBD1
clone_size: .
cdr3_nt: TGTGCCAGCAGGGCCGGACAGGTCAACTCCTACGAGCAGTACTTC
cdr3_aa: CASRAGQVNSYEQYF

v_call: TRBV9
j_call: TRBJ2-3
d_call: .
clone_size: .
cdr3_nt: TGTGCCAGCAGCGTAGGCCCGAACACAGATACGCAGTATTTT
cdr3_aa: CASSVGPNTDTQYF

v_call: TRBV29-1
j_call: TRBJ2-3
d_call: .
clone_size: .
cdr3_nt: TGCAGCGGAGAACAGGGAACAGATACGCAGTATTTT
cdr3_aa: CSGEQGTDTQYF

v_call: TRBV11-3
j_call: TRBJ2-7
d_call: .
clone_size: .
cdr3_nt: TGTGCCAGCAGCTTTGAGGGCTCAGGGTCCTACGAGCAGTACTTC
cdr3_aa: CASSFEGSGSYEQYF

v_call: TRBV19
j_call: TRBJ1-1
d_call: .
clone_size: .
cdr3_nt: TGTGCCAGTAGTTCCCGGACAGCTCTGAACACTGAAGCTTTCTTT
cdr3_aa: CASSSRTALNTEAFF

v_call: TRBV4-1
j_call: TRBJ2-3
d_call: TRBD2
clone_size: medium-sized
cdr3_nt: TGCGCCAGCAGCCAGATCCCGGGACTAGCGGGAGACACAGATACGCAGTATTTT
cdr3_aa: CASSQIPGLAGDTDTQYF

v_call: TRBV29-1
j_call: TRBJ1-1
d_call: TRBD1
clone_size: .
cdr3_nt: TGCAGCGCCCGGGGGGACAGGAGTTGGGCTTTCTTT
cdr3_aa: CSARGDRSWAFF

v_call: TRBV14
j_call: TRBJ2-1
d_call: TRBD2
clone_size: .
cdr3_nt: TGTGCCAGCAGCCAAGCGGTGCCGGGAGGGCATTACTTCCCTTTCGATGAGCAGTTCTTC
cdr3_aa: CASSQAVPGGHYFPFDEQFF

v_call: TRBV19
j_call: TRBJ1-5
d_call: .
clone_size: few
cdr3_nt: TGTGCCAGTAGTATAGATCGGAGCAATCAGCCCCAGCATTTT
cdr3_aa: CASSIDRSNQPQHF

v_call: TRBV11-3
j_call: TRBJ2-1
d_call: .
clone_size: few
cdr3_nt: TGTGCCAGCAGCTTAATGGCCAGCGTTTACAATGAGCAGTTCTTC
cdr3_aa: CASSLMASVYNEQFF

v_call: TRBV6-1
j_call: TRBJ1-2
d_call: .
clone_size: few
cdr3_nt: TGTGCCAGCAGTGAAGAGGGCAGGGCTGGGAATGGCTACACCTTC
cdr3_aa: CASSEEGRAGNGYTF

v_call: TRBV9
j_call: TRBJ2-2
d_call: .
clone_size: few
cdr3_nt: TGTGCCAGCAGCGTAGAAGGGGGCGGGGAGCTGTTTTTT
cdr3_aa: CASSVEGGGELFF

v_call: TRBV11-3
j_call: TRBJ2-7
d_call: TRBD2
clone_size: few
cdr3_nt: TGTGCCAGCAGCTTAGGACTAGCGGCCCCCTTGGAGCAGTACTTC
cdr3_aa: CASSLGLAAPLEQYF

v_call: TRBV14
j_call: TRBJ1-1
d_call: .
clone_size: .
cdr3_nt: TGTGCCAGCAGCCAGTTTGAGGTTTCTGAAGCTTTCTTT
cdr3_aa: CASSQFEVSEAFF

v_call: TRBV6-8
j_call: TRBJ2-7
d_call: TRBD2
clone_size: few
cdr3_nt: TGTGCCAGCAGTTATGGCGGGAGTGTTTACGAGCAGTACTTC
cdr3_aa: CASSYGGSVYEQYF

v_call: TRBV6-4
j_call: TRBJ2-5
d_call: .
clone_size: .
cdr3_nt: TGTGCCAGCAGTTACCGGGACCCAGGGGGACTGGCCCAGTACTTC
cdr3_aa: CASSYRDPGGLAQYF

v_call: TRBV11-3
j_call: TRBJ1-2
d_call: .
clone_size: medium-sized
cdr3_nt: TGTGCCAGCAGCTCCCGTAGCCGCTACTATGGCTACACCTTC
cdr3_aa: CASSSRSRYYGYTF